This TCR beta chain was retrieved from a study of blood T cells in healthy people across ages. About the study: About one barcoded beta molecule per two T cells came from capture by template switching. Study-level findings and limits: There were more naive CD4+ cells and higher diversity in long-lived donors than in aged donors. Researchers deemed the diversity estimates from one million T cells underestimates.

A second about 6 to 12 cycle PCR used barcoded and J-beta primers. From the 5' RACE reads, TCRdb called clonotypes with MiXCR, one entry per CDR3 protein. Altogether hundreds of thousands of distinct CDR3 sequences are present, roughly 32% being singletons, with the ten largest covering 15% to 19%. This clonotype has a handful of counts. Its antigen remains unidentified. This sequence may be a read error, since a much larger clone differs from it by one base. Germline V lookup: CDR1 DFQATT, CDR2 SNEGSKA (reference sequence). The CDR3 covers 12 residues. The draw of peripheral blood yielded roughly 9.1 milliliters from each donor.

Sequenced sample: blood. The sequence came from a woman of 80 years or more in good health. The chain recombines TRBV20-1 with TRBJ2-1; D remains ambiguous. The J call may not be correct, given that the DNA end is closer to TRBJ2-7. CDR3 protein: CSSSGSYNEQYF. In DNA, the CDR3 is TGCAGTTCCTCTGGGTCCTACAATGAGCAGTACTTC.